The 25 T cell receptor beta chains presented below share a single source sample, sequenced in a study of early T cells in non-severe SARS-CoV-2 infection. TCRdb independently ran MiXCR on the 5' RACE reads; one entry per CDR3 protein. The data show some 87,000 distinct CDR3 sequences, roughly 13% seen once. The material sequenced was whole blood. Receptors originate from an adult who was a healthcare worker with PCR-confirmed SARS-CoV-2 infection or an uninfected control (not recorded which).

This CDR3 is CASSQESRFGEAFF. For the CDR3, the DNA is TGCGCCAGCAGCCAAGAATCCAGATTTGGTGAAGCTTTCTTT. This chain joins TRBV4-1 and TRBJ1-1, with unresolved D. Germline loops: CDR1 MGHRA, CDR2 YSYEKL. The CDR3 loop spans 14 amino acids. V dropped 0 bases and J dropped 7 bases, with 12 bases sitting between them.

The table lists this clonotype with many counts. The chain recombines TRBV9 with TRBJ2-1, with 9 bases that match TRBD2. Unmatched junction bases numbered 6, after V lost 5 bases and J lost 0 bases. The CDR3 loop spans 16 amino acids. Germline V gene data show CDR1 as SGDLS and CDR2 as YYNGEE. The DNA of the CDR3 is TGTGCCAGCAGTGAGGGACTAGCCAGCTCCTACAATGAGCAGTTCTTC. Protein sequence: CASSEGLASSYNEQFF.

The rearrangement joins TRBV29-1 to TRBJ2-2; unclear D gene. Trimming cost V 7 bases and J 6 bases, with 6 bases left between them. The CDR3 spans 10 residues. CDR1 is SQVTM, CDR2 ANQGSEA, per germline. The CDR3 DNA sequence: TGCAGCGCTGGTTCCGGGGAGCTGTTTTTT. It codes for CSAGSGELFF.

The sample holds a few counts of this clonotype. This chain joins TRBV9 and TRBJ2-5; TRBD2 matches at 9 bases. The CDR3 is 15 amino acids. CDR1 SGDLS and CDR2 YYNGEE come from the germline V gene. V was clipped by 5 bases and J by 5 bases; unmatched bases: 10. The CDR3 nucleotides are TGTGCCAGCAGTCCTCCGCGGGGGGGTGAGGAGACCCAGTACTTC. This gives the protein CASSPPRGGEETQYF.

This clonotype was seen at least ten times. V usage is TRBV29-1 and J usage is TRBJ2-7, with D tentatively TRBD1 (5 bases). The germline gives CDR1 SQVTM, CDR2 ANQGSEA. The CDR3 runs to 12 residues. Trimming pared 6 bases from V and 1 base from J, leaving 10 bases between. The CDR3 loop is CSVQGNSYEQYF. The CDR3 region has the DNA TGCAGCGTGCAGGGAAATTCCTACGAGCAGTACTTC.

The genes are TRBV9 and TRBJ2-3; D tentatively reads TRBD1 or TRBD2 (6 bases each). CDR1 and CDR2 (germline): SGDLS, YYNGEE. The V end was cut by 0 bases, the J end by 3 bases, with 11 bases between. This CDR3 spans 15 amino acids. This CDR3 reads CASSVGQGRTDTQYF. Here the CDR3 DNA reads TGTGCCAGCAGCGTAGGTCAGGGGAGGACAGATACGCAGTATTTT.

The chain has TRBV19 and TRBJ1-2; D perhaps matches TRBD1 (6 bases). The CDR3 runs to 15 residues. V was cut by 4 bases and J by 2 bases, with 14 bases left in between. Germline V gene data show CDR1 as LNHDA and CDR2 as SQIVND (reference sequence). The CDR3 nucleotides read TGTGCCAGTAGTACGCAGGGGCTTGGCAACTATGGCTACACCTTC. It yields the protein CASSTQGLGNYGYTF. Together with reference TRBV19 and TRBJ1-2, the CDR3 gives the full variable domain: DGGITQSPKYLFRKEGQNVTLSCEQNLNHDAMYWYRQDPGQGLRLIYYSQIVNDFQKGDIAEGYSVSREKKESFPLTVTSAQKNPTAFYLCASSTQGLGNYGYTFGSGTRLTVV.

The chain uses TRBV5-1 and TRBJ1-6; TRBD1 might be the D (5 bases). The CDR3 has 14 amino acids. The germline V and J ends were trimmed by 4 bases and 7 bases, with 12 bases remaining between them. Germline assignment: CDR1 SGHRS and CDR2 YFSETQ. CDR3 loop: CASSVTGANSPLHF. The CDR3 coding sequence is TGCGCCAGCAGCGTCACAGGAGCGAATTCACCCCTCCACTTT.

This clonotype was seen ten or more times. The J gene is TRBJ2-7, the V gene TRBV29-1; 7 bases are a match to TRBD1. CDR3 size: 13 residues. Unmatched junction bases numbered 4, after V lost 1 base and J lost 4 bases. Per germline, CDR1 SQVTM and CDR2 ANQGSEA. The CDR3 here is CSVEGDSFYEQYF. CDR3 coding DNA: TGCAGCGTTGAAGGGGACAGCTTTTACGAGCAGTACTTC.

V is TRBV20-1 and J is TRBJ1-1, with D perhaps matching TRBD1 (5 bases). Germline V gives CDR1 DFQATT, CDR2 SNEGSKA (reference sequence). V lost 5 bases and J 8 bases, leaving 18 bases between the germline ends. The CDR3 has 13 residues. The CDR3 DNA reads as TGCAGTGCTTCTTATCCGGGACGTCGAGAAGCTTTCTTT. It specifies CSASYPGRREAFF.

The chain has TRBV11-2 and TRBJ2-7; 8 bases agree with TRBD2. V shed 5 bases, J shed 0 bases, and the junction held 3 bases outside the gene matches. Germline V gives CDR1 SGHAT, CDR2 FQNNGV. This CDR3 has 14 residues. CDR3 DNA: TGTGCCAGCAGCCATGGGACTAGCTCCTACGAGCAGTACTTC. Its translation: CASSHGTSSYEQYF.

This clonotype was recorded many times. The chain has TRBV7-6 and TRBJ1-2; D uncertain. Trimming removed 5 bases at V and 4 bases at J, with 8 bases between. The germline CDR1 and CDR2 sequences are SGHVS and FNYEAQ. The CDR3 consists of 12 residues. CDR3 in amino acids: CASSPRGYGYTF. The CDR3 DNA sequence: TGTGCCAGCAGCCCACGGGGCTATGGCTACACCTTC.

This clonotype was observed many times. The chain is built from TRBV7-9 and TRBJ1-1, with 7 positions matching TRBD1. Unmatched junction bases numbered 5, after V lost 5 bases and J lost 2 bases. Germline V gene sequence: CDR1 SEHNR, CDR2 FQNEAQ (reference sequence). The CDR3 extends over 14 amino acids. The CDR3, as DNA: TGTGCCAGCAGCCCAGGGACAGCCAACACTGAAGCTTTCTTT. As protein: CASSPGTANTEAFF.

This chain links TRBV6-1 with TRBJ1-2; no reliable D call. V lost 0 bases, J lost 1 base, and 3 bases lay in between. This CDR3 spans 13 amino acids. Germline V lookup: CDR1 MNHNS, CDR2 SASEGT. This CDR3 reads CASSEAVNYGYTF. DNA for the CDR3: TGTGCCAGCAGTGAAGCGGTTAACTATGGCTACACCTTC.

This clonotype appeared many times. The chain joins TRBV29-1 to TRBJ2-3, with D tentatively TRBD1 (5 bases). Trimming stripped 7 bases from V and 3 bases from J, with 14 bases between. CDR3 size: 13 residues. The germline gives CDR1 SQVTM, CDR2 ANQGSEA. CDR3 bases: TGCAGCGCGACAGAGCACCCTACAGATACGCAGTATTTT. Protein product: CSATEHPTDTQYF.

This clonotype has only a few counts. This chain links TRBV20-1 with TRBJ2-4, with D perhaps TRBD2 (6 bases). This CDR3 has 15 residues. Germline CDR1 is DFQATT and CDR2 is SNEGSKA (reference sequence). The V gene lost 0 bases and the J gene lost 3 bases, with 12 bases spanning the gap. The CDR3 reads CSAREVGRGKNIQYF. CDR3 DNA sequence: TGCAGTGCTAGAGAGGTTGGGCGGGGCAAAAACATTCAGTACTTC.

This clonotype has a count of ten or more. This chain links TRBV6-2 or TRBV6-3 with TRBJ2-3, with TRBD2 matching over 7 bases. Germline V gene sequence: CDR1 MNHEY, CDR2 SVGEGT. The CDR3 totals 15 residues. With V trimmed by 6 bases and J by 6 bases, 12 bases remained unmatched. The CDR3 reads CASSMPGLPLDTQYF. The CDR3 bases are TGTGCCAGCAGCATGCCGGGACTACCTCTTGATACGCAGTATTTT.

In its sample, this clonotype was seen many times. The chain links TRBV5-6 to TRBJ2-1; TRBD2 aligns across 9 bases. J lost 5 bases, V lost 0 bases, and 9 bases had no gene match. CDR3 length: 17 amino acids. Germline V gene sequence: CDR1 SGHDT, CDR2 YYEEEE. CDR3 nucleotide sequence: TGTGCCAGCAGCTTGGAAGCGGGGGGTGAGTTTAACAATGAGCAGTTCTTC. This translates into CASSLEAGGEFNNEQFF.

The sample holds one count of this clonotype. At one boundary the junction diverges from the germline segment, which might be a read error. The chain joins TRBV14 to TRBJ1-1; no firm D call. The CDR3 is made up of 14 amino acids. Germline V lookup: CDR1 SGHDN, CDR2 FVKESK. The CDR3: CASSQESFYTVAFF. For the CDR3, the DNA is TGTGCCAGCAGCCAAGAAAGTTTTTACACTGTAGCTTTCTTT.

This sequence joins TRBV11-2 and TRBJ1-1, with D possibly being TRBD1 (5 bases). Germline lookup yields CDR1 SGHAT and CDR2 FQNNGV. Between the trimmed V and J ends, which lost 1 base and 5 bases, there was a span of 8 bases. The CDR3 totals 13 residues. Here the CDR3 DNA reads TGTGCCAGCAGCTTAGGGGGGAGGACTGAAGCTTTCTTT. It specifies CASSLGGRTEAFF.

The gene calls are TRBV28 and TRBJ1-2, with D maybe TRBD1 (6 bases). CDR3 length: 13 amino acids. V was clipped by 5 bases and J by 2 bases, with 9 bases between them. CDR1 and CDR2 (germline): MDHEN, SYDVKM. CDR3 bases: TGTGCCAGCAGTCAGGACAGAAACTATGGCTACACCTTC. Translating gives CASSQDRNYGYTF.

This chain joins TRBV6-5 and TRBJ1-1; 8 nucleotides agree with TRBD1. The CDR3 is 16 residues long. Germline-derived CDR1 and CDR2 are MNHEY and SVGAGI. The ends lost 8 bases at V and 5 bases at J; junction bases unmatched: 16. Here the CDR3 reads CASSRGIRQGTTEAFF. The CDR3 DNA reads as TGTGCCAGCTCTAGAGGGATTAGACAGGGGACAACTGAAGCTTTCTTT.

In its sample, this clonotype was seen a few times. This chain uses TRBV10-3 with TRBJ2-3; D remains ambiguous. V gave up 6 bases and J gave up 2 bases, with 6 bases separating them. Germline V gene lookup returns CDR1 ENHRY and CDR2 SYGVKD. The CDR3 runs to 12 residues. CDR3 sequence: CAIRRDTDTQYF. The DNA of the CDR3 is TGTGCCATCAGGAGAGACACAGATACGCAGTATTTT.

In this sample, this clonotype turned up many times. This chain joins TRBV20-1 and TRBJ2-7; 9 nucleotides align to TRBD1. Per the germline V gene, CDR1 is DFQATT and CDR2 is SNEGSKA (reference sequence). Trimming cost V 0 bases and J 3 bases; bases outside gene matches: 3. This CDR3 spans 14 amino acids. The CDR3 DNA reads TGCAGTGCTAGAGAAGGGGACAGGGACTACGAGCAGTACTTC. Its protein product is CSAREGDRDYEQYF.

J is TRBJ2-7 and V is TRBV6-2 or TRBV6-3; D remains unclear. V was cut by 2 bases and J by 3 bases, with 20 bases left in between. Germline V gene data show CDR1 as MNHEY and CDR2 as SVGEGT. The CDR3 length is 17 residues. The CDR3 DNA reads TGTGCCAGCAGTTACCTTAGGCCGGGCACCTCATACTACGAGCAGTACTTC. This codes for CASSYLRPGTSYYEQYF.